The 10 T cell receptor beta chains reported below all come from one sample, sequenced in a study of blood T cell repertoires in COVID-19. The repertoire was sequenced with immunoSEQ multiplex PCR; TCRdb's copy has only in-frame clones and lacks some. The data contain 50,000 to 70,000 clones, about 88% of them singletons. The sample comprised peripheral blood. The receptor source for this set is a man aged 70 or older with active COVID-19.

This chain links TRBV5-5 with TRBJ1-5, with TRBD1 as a possible D gene (6 bases). This CDR3 is 14 amino acids long. V was cut by 5 bases and J by 4 bases, with 13 bases left in between. Germline loops: CDR1 SGHKS, CDR2 YYEKEE (reference sequence). This CDR3 reads CASRPDRSNQPQHF. The CDR3 DNA sequence: TGTGCCAGCAGACCAGACAGGTCAAATCAGCCCCAGCATTTT.

This clone was recorded a few times. The chain combines TRBV15 with TRBJ2-1; the match to TRBD2 covers 9 bases. Germline CDR1 reads LNHNV; CDR2 reads YYDKDF (reference sequence). The V segment lost 1 base and the J segment 8 bases; nucleotides outside the gene matches: 6. This CDR3 has 15 amino acids. The CDR3 reads CATSRGGGREDEQFF. CDR3 coding DNA: TGTGCCACCAGCAGAGGGGGCGGGAGGGAGGATGAGCAGTTCTTC.

The rearrangement uses TRBV3-1 (or the pseudogene TRBV3-2) and TRBJ1-2; D gene unclear. The CDR3 sequence is 15 residues long. The V gene's germline CDR1 is LGHDT and CDR2 YNNKEL (reference sequence). V was pared by 1 base and J by 3 bases, with 12 bases between. The CDR3 DNA is TGTGCCAGCAGCCAAGTAGCCGGCGGCGACTATGGCTACACCTTC. It yields the protein CASSQVAGGDYGYTF.

The gene calls are TRBV7-2 and TRBJ1-2; TRBD1 matches at 8 bases. The CDR3 loop spans 15 amino acids. CDR1 and CDR2 (germline): SGHTA, FQGNSA. V dropped 4 bases and J dropped 0; count of bases not matched to a gene: 4. The CDR3 DNA sequence: TGTGCCAGCAGCTCACAGACAGGGGCTAACTATGGCTACACCTTC. This codes for CASSSQTGANYGYTF.

This clone was detected only a few times. The V gene is TRBV6-1, the J gene TRBJ2-7; 13 bases line up with TRBD2. After removal of 3 bases from V and 4 bases from J, the junction contained 12 bases not matched to a gene. CDR1 and CDR2 (germline): MNHNS, SASEGT. The CDR3 has 18 amino acids. CDR3 sequence: CASSENQGLAGLGYEQYF. CDR3 nucleotides: TGTGCCAGCAGTGAGAACCAGGGACTAGCGGGGCTCGGGTACGAGCAGTACTTC.

The chain combines TRBV30 with TRBJ1-2; TRBD1 agrees at 9 bases. J gave up 8 bases and V 8 bases, and 6 bases lay outside the gene matches. The CDR3 is 11 amino acids. Germline assignment: CDR1 GTSNPN and CDR2 SVGIG (reference sequence). This chain's CDR3 is CAGMDRGGYTF. The CDR3, as DNA: TGTGCCGGGATGGACAGGGGCGGCTACACCTTC.

The V and J genes are TRBV14 and TRBJ2-1; 14 bases fit TRBD2. Losses at the gene ends were 4 bases for V and 5 bases for J; bases not matched to a gene: 10. The CDR3 loop spans 18 amino acids. Germline CDR1 is SGHDN and CDR2 is FVKESK. In nucleotides, the CDR3 is TGTGCCAGCAGCCCGGGACTAGCGGGAGCCCCTCGCCACAATGAGCAGTTCTTC. Encoded protein: CASSPGLAGAPRHNEQFF.

The chain links TRBV2 to TRBJ2-5; 8 bases fit TRBD1. Germline-derived CDR1 and CDR2 are SNHLY and FYNNEI. The length of the CDR3 is 15 residues. V was pared by 5 bases and J by 0 bases, with 5 bases of the junction left unmatched. CDR3 region: CASSLTGANQETQYF. The DNA for the CDR3 is TGTGCCAGCAGTTTGACAGGGGCGAACCAAGAGACCCAGTACTTC.

The genes are TRBV2 and TRBJ2-5; TRBD2 matches 9 bases. J gave up 1 base and V 3 bases, and 9 bases lay outside the gene matches. Germline V gene lookup returns CDR1 SNHLY and CDR2 FYNNEI. The CDR3 loop spans 17 amino acids. The CDR3 DNA reads TGTGCCAGCAGTGAGGAGGGTGGAGCGGGAGGCCAAGAGACCCAGTACTTC. Amino acids: CASSEEGGAGGQETQYF.

The chain combines TRBV27 with TRBJ2-2; TRBD2 matches 7 bases. The CDR3 spans 14 residues. CDR1 MNHEY and CDR2 SMNVEV come from the germline V gene (reference sequence). V lost 5 bases to trimming and J lost 3 bases; unmatched junction nucleotides: 3. CDR3 loop: CASSGDYYTGELFF. The CDR3 coding sequence is TGTGCCAGCAGTGGGGACTACTACACCGGGGAGCTGTTTTTT.